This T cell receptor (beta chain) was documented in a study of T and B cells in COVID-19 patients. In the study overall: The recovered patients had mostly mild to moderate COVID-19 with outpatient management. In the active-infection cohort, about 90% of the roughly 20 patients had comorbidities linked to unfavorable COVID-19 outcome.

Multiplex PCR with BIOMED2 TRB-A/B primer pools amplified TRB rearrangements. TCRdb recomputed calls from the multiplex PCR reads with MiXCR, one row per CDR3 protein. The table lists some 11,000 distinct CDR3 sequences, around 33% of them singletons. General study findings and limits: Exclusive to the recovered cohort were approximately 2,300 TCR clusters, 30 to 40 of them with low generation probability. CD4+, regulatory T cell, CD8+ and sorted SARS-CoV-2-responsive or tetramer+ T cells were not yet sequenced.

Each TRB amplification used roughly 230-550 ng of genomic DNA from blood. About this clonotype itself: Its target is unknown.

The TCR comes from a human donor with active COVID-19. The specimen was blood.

The CDR3 region has the DNA TGTGCCAGCAGTACCTCGGGACAGGGGGCAAATGAGCAGTTCTTC. Amino acid sequence: CASSTSGQGANEQFF. This sequence joins TRBV7-9 and TRBJ2-1; 12 bases fit TRBD1. The CDR3 runs 15 residues. From germline, CDR1 is SEHNR and CDR2 FQNEAQ (reference sequence). Trimming at V came to 6 bases and at J to 7 bases, leaving 7 bases not matched to a gene.